Listed below are T cell receptor beta chains from one sample, sequenced in a study of a mutant IDH1 vaccine in newly diagnosed glioma. No antigens are known for them. Sequenced by immunoSEQ multiplex PCR; TCRdb stores in-frame clones only, minus some. The table includes more than 30,000 clones, around 81% detected once. The source material was PBMCs, sampled from a glioma patient whose treatment included an IDH1 peptide vaccine. These receptor sequences come from a man aged 25-45 years with glioma. Each CDR3 is given with its conserved first and last residue. D genes are given only for firm matches. Expanded clones are given a class, and other clones once, few, many or no size at all.

V gene: TRBV19; J gene: TRBJ2-7; clone size: .; D gene: .; CDR3 DNA: TGTGCCACAAAGCCGGAGGGAAGGGGATCCTACGAGCAGTACTTC; CDR3 protein: CATKPEGRGSYEQYF
V gene: TRBV19; J gene: TRBJ2-2; clone size: .; D gene: TRBD1; CDR3 DNA: TGTGCCAGAGGACAGGGGTGTAACACCGGGGAGCTGTTTTTT; CDR3 protein: CARGQGCNTGELFF
V gene: TRBV30; J gene: TRBJ1-5; clone size: .; D gene: .; CDR3 DNA: TGTGCCTGGAGTGGAACTGGGAGCAATCAGCCCCAGCATTTT; CDR3 protein: CAWSGTGSNQPQHF
V gene: TRBV2; J gene: TRBJ2-7; clone size: .; D gene: .; CDR3 DNA: TGTGCCAGCAGTGATCCTGGCAGGGGGGGCTACGAGCAGTACTTC; CDR3 protein: CASSDPGRGGYEQYF
V gene: TRBV30; J gene: TRBJ2-7; clone size: .; D gene: TRBD2; CDR3 DNA: TGTGCCTGGGGAACTAGCGGGGGGCGGTACGAGCAGTACTTC; CDR3 protein: CAWGTSGGRYEQYF
V gene: TRBV14; J gene: TRBJ2-5; clone size: few; D gene: .; CDR3 DNA: TGTGCCAGCAGCCCCGCCGACAGTAGGCTTCGGCAAGAGACCCAGTACTTC; CDR3 protein: CASSPADSRLRQETQYF
V gene: TRBV27; J gene: TRBJ1-1; clone size: few; D gene: .; CDR3 DNA: TGTGCCAGCATCGGGAACACTGAAGCTTTCTTT; CDR3 protein: CASIGNTEAFF
V gene: TRBV6-1; J gene: TRBJ1-2; clone size: .; D gene: TRBD1; CDR3 DNA: TGTGCCAGCAGTAACAGACAGGGAAACGGCTACACCTTC; CDR3 protein: CASSNRQGNGYTF
V gene: TRBV30; J gene: TRBJ2-6; clone size: .; D gene: .; CDR3 DNA: TGTGCCTTTACTGGGGCCAACGTCCTGACTTTC; CDR3 protein: CAFTGANVLTF
V gene: TRBV7-9; J gene: TRBJ2-7; clone size: .; D gene: TRBD1; CDR3 DNA: TGTGCCAGCAGCGCTAGACAGGGGGTGCTCCACGAGCAGTACTTC; CDR3 protein: CASSARQGVLHEQYF
V gene: TRBV28; J gene: TRBJ2-2; clone size: .; D gene: .; CDR3 DNA: TGTGCCTCAAAAGTTAACACCGGGGAGCTGTTTTTT; CDR3 protein: CASKVNTGELFF
V gene: TRBV29-1; J gene: TRBJ2-3; clone size: .; D gene: TRBD1; CDR3 DNA: TGCAGCGTTGAGGGACAGGGGGCAGATACGCAGTATTTT; CDR3 protein: CSVEGQGADTQYF
V gene: TRBV7-9; J gene: TRBJ2-5; clone size: .; D gene: .; CDR3 DNA: TGTGCCAGCAGAGCGGTCCCGGAGACCCAGTACTTC; CDR3 protein: CASRAVPETQYF
V gene: TRBV5-1; J gene: TRBJ1-1; clone size: few; D gene: TRBD1; CDR3 DNA: TGCGCCAGCAGCTGGGGACAGGGGGCTCCGAACACTGAAGCTTTCTTT; CDR3 protein: CASSWGQGAPNTEAFF
V gene: TRBV10-3; J gene: TRBJ2-7; clone size: .; D gene: TRBD1; CDR3 DNA: TGTGCCATCAGACAGGGGGCGGCCTACGAGCAGTACTTC; CDR3 protein: CAIRQGAAYEQYF
V gene: TRBV5-5; J gene: TRBJ1-2; clone size: .; D gene: TRBD1; CDR3 DNA: TGTGCCAGCAGCCCTGAGGGGGCGCGCGGCTACACCTTC; CDR3 protein: CASSPEGARGYTF
V gene: TRBV7-2; J gene: TRBJ2-2; clone size: once; D gene: .; CDR3 DNA: TGTGCCAGCAGCTTTCCGGGACGGGCCACCGGGGAGCTGTTTTTT; CDR3 protein: CASSFPGRATGELFF